This TCR beta chain was documented in a study of CD8 T cells in ankylosing spondylitis. MiXCR, run by TCRdb on the 5' RACE reads, gives a single entry per CDR3 protein. This table holds approximately 300,000 distinct CDR3 sequences, 20% found once. The V and J ends lost 3 bases and 6 bases, in that order; junction bases with no gene match: 4. The germline gives CDR1 DFQATT, CDR2 SNEGSKA (reference sequence). The CDR3 has 14 amino acids. This TCR derives from a male donor with ankylosing spondylitis or in good health (not recorded which). The sequencing input was blood, either unsorted or a sorted T cell fraction (not recorded which). The chain joins TRBV20-1 to TRBJ2-2, with 10 bases identical to TRBD2. The CDR3 bases are TGCAGTGCTAGTGGCCTAGCGGGAGCCGGGGAGCTGTTTTTT. Its translation is CSASGLAGAGELFF.